What follows are 22 T cell receptor beta chains derived from one specimen sequenced in a study of shared clonotypes between healthy human individuals. This table comes from immunoSEQ multiplex PCR, and its TCRdb copy is limited to in-frame clones, with some not included. The data contain some 2,400,000 clones, approximately 94% of them singletons. The sequenced sample consisted of naive CD4+ T cells sorted from blood. Subset given: CD45RA+ positively selected. The receptors here all came from a man younger than 35 in good health.

This chain joins TRBV30 and TRBJ2-1, with 13 nucleotides matching TRBD2. Germline V gene sequence: CDR1 GTSNPN, CDR2 SVGIG (reference sequence). The CDR3 is made up of 16 amino acids. Trimming removed 5 bases from V and 7 bases from J; junction bases left unmatched: 11. The CDR3 DNA reads as TGTGCCTGGGACCACGGACTAGCGGGAGATCGGAATGAGCAGTTCTTC. Translated: CAWDHGLAGDRNEQFF.

This CDR3 reads CASRAASGFYNEQFF. The CDR3 nucleotides are TGTGCCAGCAGAGCCGCTAGCGGGTTCTACAATGAGCAGTTCTTC. V usage is TRBV6-1 and J usage is TRBJ2-1, with TRBD2 identical over 8 bases. With 6 bases clipped from V and 3 bases from J, the junction kept 7 bases outside the gene matches. CDR3 length: 15 amino acids. In germline, CDR1 is MNHNS, CDR2 SASEGT.

The genes are TRBV19 and TRBJ2-5; D is tentatively TRBD1 or TRBD2 (5 bases each). The CDR3 totals 15 residues. Trimming stripped 4 bases from V and 3 bases from J, with 15 bases between. Germline V CDR1 and CDR2: LNHDA, SQIVND (reference sequence). The CDR3 here is CASSSWDAREETQYF. The CDR3, as DNA: TGTGCCAGTAGTAGCTGGGACGCAAGAGAAGAGACCCAGTACTTC.

This rearrangement joins TRBV5-4 to TRBJ2-3; 9 positions agree with TRBD2. The V gene end was trimmed by 4 bases and the J gene end by 2 bases; junction bases not matched to a gene: 11. Per germline, CDR1 SGHNT and CDR2 YYREEE (reference sequence). This CDR3 is 17 amino acids long. The CDR3 here is CASSPDPAGGLTDTQYF. CDR3 coding DNA: TGTGCCAGCAGCCCCGACCCAGCGGGGGGCCTCACAGATACGCAGTATTTT.

The genes are TRBV7-2 and TRBJ2-1, with TRBD2 identical over 11 bases. CDR3 size: 14 residues. In germline, CDR1 is SGHTA, CDR2 FQGNSA. The J segment lost 7 bases and the V segment lost 6 bases, leaving 5 bases of the junction unmatched. The CDR3 loop reads CASRVRLAGNEQFF. CDR3 nucleotides: TGTGCCAGCAGAGTTAGACTAGCGGGGAATGAGCAGTTCTTC.

A single count supports this clone. V gene TRBV30 combines with J gene TRBJ1-1; D not resolved. The CDR3 extends over 14 amino acids. The V end lost 0 bases, the J end lost 6 bases, and 14 bases lay between the germline ends. CDR1 GTSNPN and CDR2 SVGIG come from the germline V gene (reference sequence). The CDR3 DNA is TGTGCCTGGAGTGTATCTGCCCTTGCCGCTGAAGCTTTCTTT. The encoded protein is CAWSVSALAAEAFF. Looking up the rest from reference TRBV30 and TRBJ1-1 gives the full variable domain: SQTIHQWPATLVQPVGSPLSLECTVEGTSNPNLYWYRQAAGRGLQLLFYSVGIGQISSEVPQNLSASRPQDRQFILSSKKLLLSDSGFYLCAWSVSALAAEAFFGQGTRLTVV.

For this clone: The identical CDR3 is also encoded by other nucleotide sequences in the sample. The chain joins TRBV2 to TRBJ2-3; D remains ambiguous. Germline V gives CDR1 SNHLY, CDR2 FYNNEI. Trimming took off 4 bases at V and 4 bases at J, with 6 bases between the two ends. The CDR3 runs to 12 residues. The CDR3 loop is CASSVESDTQYF. CDR3 DNA: TGTGCCAGCAGTGTGGAGTCAGATACGCAGTATTTT.

This clone was detected only once. The gene calls are TRBV28 and TRBJ1-4; a possible D gene is TRBD1 (5 bases). This CDR3 has 15 amino acids. The germline V and J ends were trimmed by 8 bases and 7 bases, with 20 bases remaining between them. Germline CDR1 is MDHEN and CDR2 is SYDVKM. The CDR3 spells CASHYQGLKGEKLFF. The CDR3, as DNA: TGTGCCAGCCACTACCAGGGTTTAAAGGGTGAAAAACTGTTTTTT.

V and J are TRBV27 and TRBJ1-2; the D is unclear. The CDR3 sequence is 13 residues long. Germline CDR1 reads MNHEY; CDR2 reads SMNVEV (reference sequence). Trimming cost V 6 bases and J 4 bases, with 12 bases left between them. CDR3 sequence: CASRPTATYGYTF. CDR3 sequence (DNA): TGTGCCAGCAGACCCACGGCCACCTATGGCTACACCTTC.

The genes are TRBV18 and TRBJ2-1; 15 bases fit TRBD2. V lost 3 bases to trimming and J lost 3 bases; unmatched junction nucleotides: 6. Germline V gives CDR1 KGHSH, CDR2 LQKENI. The CDR3 contains 18 residues. The CDR3 sequence is CASSPGLAGGLNYNEQFF. For the CDR3, the DNA is TGTGCCAGCTCACCCGGACTAGCGGGAGGGCTGAACTACAATGAGCAGTTCTTC.

The chain employs TRBV27 and TRBJ1-1; 8 positions match TRBD1. Germline V gene sequence: CDR1 MNHEY, CDR2 SMNVEV (reference sequence). Trimming removed 5 bases from V and 6 bases from J; junction bases left unmatched: 11. The CDR3 loop spans 15 amino acids. CDR3 bases: TGTGCCAGCAGTCCCCCCGGACAGGGAAGGGCTGAAGCTTTCTTT. Encoded protein: CASSPPGQGRAEAFF.

The count of this clone is one. The V call is TRBV25-1, the J call TRBJ2-2, with a possible D match to TRBD1 (6 bases). CDR3 length: 15 amino acids. Between the trimmed V and J ends, which lost 6 bases and 1 base, there was a span of 12 bases. The germline gives CDR1 MGHDK, CDR2 SYGVNS. The CDR3 region is CASSQTGKNTGELFF. DNA for the CDR3: TGTGCCAGCAGCCAAACAGGGAAGAACACCGGGGAGCTGTTTTTT.

This sequence joins TRBV6-5 and TRBJ2-1; 7 bases match TRBD2. V dropped 5 bases and J dropped 4; count of bases not matched to a gene: 8. The CDR3 covers 15 residues. Germline CDR1 is MNHEY and CDR2 is SVGAGI. CDR3 protein: CASSLEGLPYNEQFF. The CDR3, as DNA: TGTGCCAGCAGTCTTGAGGGACTACCATACAATGAGCAGTTCTTC.

V usage is TRBV29-1 and J usage is TRBJ1-1; possible D gene TRBD1, 6 bases. Germline lookup yields CDR1 SQVTM and CDR2 ANQGSEA. The CDR3 runs to 14 residues. Trimming removed 4 bases at V and 1 base at J, with 13 bases between. CDR3 region: CSVGGGLANTEAFF. Written as DNA, the CDR3 is TGCAGCGTTGGGGGGGGCCTTGCGAACACTGAAGCTTTCTTT.

V gene TRBV6-6 combines with J gene TRBJ2-7, with D maybe TRBD2 (7 bases). Trimming cost V 6 bases and J 3 bases, with 15 bases left between them. CDR3 length equals 14 residues. Germline assignment: CDR1 MNHNY and CDR2 SVGAGI (reference sequence). The DNA for the CDR3 is TGTGCCAGCAGCCAACGGGGGGCCGACTACGAGCAGTACTTC. Protein product: CASSQRGADYEQYF.

This clone was recorded only once. This rearrangement joins TRBV10-1 to TRBJ2-1, with 9 bases fitting TRBD2. CDR3 length: 16 amino acids. Germline CDR1 reads WNHNN; CDR2 reads SYGVQD (reference sequence). V trimming: 3 bases; J trimming: 8 bases; junction bases outside the gene matches: 11. The CDR3 DNA sequence: TGCGCCAGCAGTGAAGCTAGCGGGACCGCTAAGGATGAGCAGTTCTTC. The encoded protein is CASSEASGTAKDEQFF.

Only one count was recorded for this clone. The chain carries TRBV11-2 and TRBJ2-1, with a weak D call TRBD1 (6 bases). The CDR3 loop spans 15 amino acids. The V end was cut by 6 bases, the J end by 4 bases, with 16 bases between. The V gene's germline CDR1 is SGHAT and CDR2 FQNNGV. The CDR3 DNA reads as TGTGCCAGCAGGCCATCCGGGACATCGTACAATGAGCAGTTCTTC. Translated: CASRPSGTSYNEQFF.

As concerns this clone: The identical CDR3 is also encoded by other nucleotide sequences in the sample. This sequence joins TRBV5-1 and TRBJ1-2; D is possibly TRBD1 (6 bases). Germline V gene data show CDR1 as SGHRS and CDR2 as YFSETQ. This CDR3 has 14 amino acids. V was clipped by 0 bases and J by 4 bases, with 10 bases between them. The DNA for the CDR3 is TGCGCCAGCAGCTTGGGAGGACAGTCCTATGGCTACACCTTC. Protein product: CASSLGGQSYGYTF.

The V call is TRBV4-1, the J call TRBJ2-5; TRBD1 agrees at 10 bases. J was trimmed by 5 bases and V by 1 base; bases with no gene match: 13. The CDR3 sequence is 18 residues long. Germline CDR1 reads MGHRA; CDR2 reads YSYEKL. This CDR3 is CASSQVVGTGARRETQYF. In DNA, the CDR3 is TGCGCCAGCAGCCAAGTGGTAGGGACAGGGGCAAGGAGGGAGACCCAGTACTTC.

V is TRBV6-1 and J is TRBJ2-3; TRBD1 matches 7 bases. Germline-derived CDR1 and CDR2 are MNHNS and SASEGT. With 2 bases clipped from V and 2 bases from J, the junction kept 7 bases outside the gene matches. The length of the CDR3 is 16 residues. CDR3 loop: CASSERGTVDTDTQYF. Here the CDR3 DNA reads TGTGCCAGCAGTGAACGTGGGACAGTAGACACAGATACGCAGTATTTT.

V gene TRBV10-2 combines with J gene TRBJ2-6; 7 positions agree with TRBD2. CDR1 and CDR2 from the germline V gene are WSHSY and SAAADI. There are 12 residues in the CDR3. In nucleotides, the CDR3 is TGCGCGGCGGGGGCTGGGGCCAACGTCCTGACTTTC. It encodes CAAGAGANVLTF.

The rearrangement joins TRBV18 to TRBJ1-1; the D is unclear. Trimming shortened V by 0 bases and J by 3 bases, and 8 bases separated the two germline ends. CDR1 is KGHSH, CDR2 LQKENI, per germline. The CDR3 length is 14 residues. The CDR3 bases are TGTGCCAGCTCACCACCTTTAATGGACACTGAAGCTTTCTTT. Translated: CASSPPLMDTEAFF.